The rows below give T cell receptor beta chains drawn from one sample of a study of OX40 agonist ivuxolimab in advanced cancers. Only in-frame clones appear in the TCRdb table, and some are missing; sequencing was by immunoSEQ multiplex PCR. The sample gives around 61,000 clones, around 92% of which show up once; approximately 23% is in the top ten. Sequenced here: CD4+ or CD8+ T cells sorted from blood, sampled in a trial of the OX40 agonist ivuxolimab. The receptors here all came from an adult with an advanced solid tumor such as melanoma, head and neck, liver or kidney cancer. Both conserved end residues are part of each CDR3. Fields, in order: V gene, clone size, J gene, D gene, CDR3 protein, CDR3 DNA. The D gene is left open where the match is weak. Some rows have no size entry. The others give once, few or many, or a class for an expanded clone.

TRBV28	-	TRBJ2-7	TRBD2	CASRSRGGLSYEQYF	TGTGCCAGCAGAAGTCGCGGGGGTCTCTCCTACGAGCAGTACTTC
TRBV19	-	TRBJ1-2	-	CASSIPWEDYGYTF	TGTGCCAGTAGTATTCCGTGGGAGGACTATGGCTACACCTTC
TRBV15	-	TRBJ1-1	TRBD1	CATSRGQGGPEAFF	TGTGCCACCAGCAGAGGACAGGGAGGACCTGAAGCTTTCTTT
TRBV4-3	-	TRBJ1-3	-	CASSQDPSSGNTIYF	TGCGCCAGCAGCCAAGACCCGAGCTCTGGAAACACCATATATTTT
TRBV25-1	-	TRBJ1-1	-	CASSERGEKAFF	TGTGCCAGCAGTGAGCGGGGCGAGAAAGCTTTCTTT
TRBV7-8	-	TRBJ1-5	-	CASSLSGEQPQHF	TGTGCCAGCAGCTTATCAGGGGAACAGCCCCAGCATTTT
TRBV2	-	TRBJ1-1	-	CASSVLSDNPEAFF	TGTGCCAGCAGTGTTCTTTCAGATAACCCTGAAGCTTTCTTT
TRBV4-1	once	TRBJ1-4	TRBD1	CASSQARSGGLFF	TGCGCCAGCAGCCAAGCTCGGTCAGGGGGACTGTTTTTT
TRBV4-3	-	TRBJ1-5	-	CASSRVLDGNQPQHF	TGCGCCAGCAGCCGAGTGTTGGATGGTAATCAGCCCCAGCATTTT
TRBV4-1	once	TRBJ1-2	TRBD1	CASSRLDRGDYGYTF	TGCGCCAGCAGCCGATTGGACAGGGGGGACTATGGCTACACCTTC
TRBV28	-	TRBJ1-1	-	CASRLAGFTEAFF	TGTGCCAGCAGACTGGCAGGGTTCACTGAAGCTTTCTTT
TRBV9	few	TRBJ2-2	-	CASSVEDGELFF	TGTGCCAGCAGCGTAGAGGACGGGGAGCTGTTTTTT
TRBV5-6	few	TRBJ2-3	TRBD2	CASSFGLTLSGSIADTQYF	TGTGCCAGCAGCTTCGGGTTAACCCTTAGCGGGAGCATTGCTGATACGCAGTATTTT
TRBV28	-	TRBJ2-1	-	CASGFRPLNEQFF	TGTGCCAGCGGGTTTAGGCCCCTTAATGAGCAGTTCTTC
TRBV6-5	-	TRBJ2-1	-	CASSYSTQSSYNEQFF	TGTGCCAGCAGTTACTCGACACAGAGCTCCTACAATGAGCAGTTCTTC
TRBV30	-	TRBJ2-3	-	CAWSVGPDTQYF	TGTGCCTGGAGTGTGGGACCAGATACGCAGTATTTT
TRBV4-3	-	TRBJ2-1	-	CASSTQTGLLYNEQFF	TGCGCCAGCAGCACTCAAACGGGACTGCTCTACAATGAGCAGTTCTTC
TRBV9	-	TRBJ2-5	-	CASSVTGTQETQYF	TGTGCCAGCAGCGTAACCGGGACCCAAGAGACCCAGTACTTC
TRBV7-2	once	TRBJ1-1	-	CASSLNRDTEAFF	TGTGCCAGCAGTCTAAACAGGGACACTGAAGCTTTCTTT
TRBV19	-	TRBJ1-2	TRBD1	CASKYDRAPGYGYTF	TGTGCCAGTAAATACGACAGGGCCCCCGGCTATGGCTACACCTTC
TRBV13	-	TRBJ2-1	TRBD2	CASSLWSSGNNEQFF	TGTGCCAGCAGCTTATGGTCTAGCGGGAATAATGAGCAGTTCTTC
TRBV29-1	-	TRBJ2-1	-	CSVEGQYNEQFF	TGCAGCGTTGAAGGACAGTACAATGAGCAGTTCTTC
TRBV5-4	-	TRBJ2-2	-	CASSSEDTGELFF	TGTGCCAGCAGCTCAGAAGACACCGGGGAGCTGTTTTTT
TRBV30	-	TRBJ1-4	-	CAWTVGGENEKLFF	TGTGCCTGGACAGTGGGAGGGGAAAATGAAAAACTGTTTTTT
TRBV2	-	TRBJ2-7	-	CASSDMGRNYEQYF	TGTGCCAGCAGTGACATGGGGCGTAACTACGAGCAGTACTTC
TRBV4-2	-	TRBJ2-3	-	CASSQSSTDTQYF	TGTGCCAGCAGCCAATCCAGCACAGATACGCAGTATTTT
TRBV6-1	-	TRBJ1-6	-	CASSPTGGLSPLHF	TGTGCCAGCAGCCCTACGGGGGGATTGTCGCCCCTCCACTTT
TRBV4-3	-	TRBJ2-3	-	CASSQEHWGGGDTQYF	TGCGCCAGCAGCCAAGAGCACTGGGGCGGCGGGGATACGCAGTATTTT
TRBV11-2	-	TRBJ1-1	-	CASSRPGAREIRNDTEAFF	TGTGCCAGCAGCCGGCCCGGGGCCAGGGAAATTAGGAATGACACTGAAGCTTTCTTT
TRBV28	-	TRBJ1-5	-	CASSSGRSNQPQHF	TGTGCCAGCAGTTCTGGACGCAGCAATCAGCCCCAGCATTTT
TRBV6-6	-	TRBJ2-7	-	CASSYSTQGEQYF	TGTGCCAGCAGTTACTCGACCCAAGGGGAGCAGTACTTC
TRBV7-9	few	TRBJ2-7	-	CASSPGPYEQYF	TGTGCCAGCAGCCCAGGGCCCTACGAGCAGTACTTC
TRBV28	-	TRBJ2-1	-	CASRTGTHFYNEQFF	TGTGCCTCCCGGACCGGGACTCATTTTTACAATGAGCAGTTCTTC
TRBV11-3	-	TRBJ2-2	-	CATHLLNTGELFF	TGTGCCACCCACCTTTTGAACACCGGGGAGCTGTTTTTT
TRBV6-1	-	TRBJ1-1	TRBD1	CASSEFYRGLLRTEAFF	TGTGCCAGCAGTGAGTTCTACAGGGGACTTTTACGCACTGAAGCTTTCTTT
TRBV6-5	-	TRBJ1-2	TRBD1	CASSPYQGAYGYTF	TGTGCCAGCAGTCCGTACCAGGGGGCGTATGGCTACACCTTC
TRBV6-6	-	TRBJ1-5	-	CASSYDRQPQHF	TGTGCCAGCAGTTACGATCGGCAGCCCCAGCATTTT